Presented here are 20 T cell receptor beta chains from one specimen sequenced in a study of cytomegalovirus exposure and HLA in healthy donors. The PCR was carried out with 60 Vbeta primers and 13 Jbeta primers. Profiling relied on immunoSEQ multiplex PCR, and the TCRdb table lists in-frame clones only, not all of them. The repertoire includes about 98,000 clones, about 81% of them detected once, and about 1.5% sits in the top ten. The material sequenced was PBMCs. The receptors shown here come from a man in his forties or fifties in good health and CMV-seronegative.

The CDR3 sequence is CASSPRATGVETQYF. The CDR3 nucleotides read TGTGCCAGCAGCCCCAGGGCCACAGGGGTAGAGACCCAGTACTTC. The chain uses TRBV7-6 and TRBJ2-5; TRBD1 agrees at 7 bases. The CDR3 loop spans 15 amino acids. Germline V gene lookup returns CDR1 SGHVS and CDR2 FNYEAQ. The trim removed 5 bases at V and 4 bases at J, leaving 10 bases unmatched.

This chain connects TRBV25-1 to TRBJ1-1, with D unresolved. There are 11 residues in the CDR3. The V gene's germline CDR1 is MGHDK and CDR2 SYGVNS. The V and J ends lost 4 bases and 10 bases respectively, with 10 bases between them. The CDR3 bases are TGTGCCAGCAGTGCGGGATCTGGAGCTTTCTTT. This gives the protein CASSAGSGAFF.

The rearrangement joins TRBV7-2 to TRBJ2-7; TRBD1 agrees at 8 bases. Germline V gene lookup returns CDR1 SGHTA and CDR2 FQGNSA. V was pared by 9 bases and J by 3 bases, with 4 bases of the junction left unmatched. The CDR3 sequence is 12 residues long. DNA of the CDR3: TGTGCCAGTTCCGGGACAGGCTACGAGCAGTACTTC. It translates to CASSGTGYEQYF.

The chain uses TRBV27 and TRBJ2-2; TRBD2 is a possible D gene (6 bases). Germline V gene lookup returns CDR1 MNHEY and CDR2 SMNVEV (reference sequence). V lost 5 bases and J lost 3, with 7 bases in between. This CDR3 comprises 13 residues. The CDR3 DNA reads TGTGCCAGCAGTGCGGGGTACACCGGGGAGCTGTTTTTT. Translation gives CASSAGYTGELFF.

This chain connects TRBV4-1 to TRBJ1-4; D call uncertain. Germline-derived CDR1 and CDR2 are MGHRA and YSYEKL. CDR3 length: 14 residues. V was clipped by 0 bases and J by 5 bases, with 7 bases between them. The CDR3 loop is CASSQDSLNEKLFF. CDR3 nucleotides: TGCGCCAGCAGCCAAGACAGTTTAAATGAAAAACTGTTTTTT.

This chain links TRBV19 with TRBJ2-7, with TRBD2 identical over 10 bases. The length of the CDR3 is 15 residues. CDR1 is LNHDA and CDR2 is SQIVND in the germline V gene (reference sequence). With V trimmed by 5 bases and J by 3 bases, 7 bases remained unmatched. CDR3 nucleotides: TGTGCCAGTAGTCGGGCTAGCGGGGGAAACTACGAGCAGTACTTC. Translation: CASSRASGGNYEQYF.

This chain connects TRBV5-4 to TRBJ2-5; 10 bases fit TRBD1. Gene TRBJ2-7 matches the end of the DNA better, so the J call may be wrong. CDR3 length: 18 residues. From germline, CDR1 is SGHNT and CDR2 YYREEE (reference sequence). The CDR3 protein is CASSQKRTGGSSSYEQYF. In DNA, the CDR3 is TGTGCCAGCAGCCAAAAGAGGACAGGGGGTTCCTCCTCCTACGAGCAGTACTTC.

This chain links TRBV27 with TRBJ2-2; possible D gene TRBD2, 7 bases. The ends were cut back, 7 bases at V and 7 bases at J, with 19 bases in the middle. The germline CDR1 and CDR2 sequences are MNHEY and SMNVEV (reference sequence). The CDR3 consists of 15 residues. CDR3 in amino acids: CASKHNGGPFGELFF. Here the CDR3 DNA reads TGTGCCAGCAAACACAACGGGGGGCCGTTCGGGGAGCTGTTTTTT.

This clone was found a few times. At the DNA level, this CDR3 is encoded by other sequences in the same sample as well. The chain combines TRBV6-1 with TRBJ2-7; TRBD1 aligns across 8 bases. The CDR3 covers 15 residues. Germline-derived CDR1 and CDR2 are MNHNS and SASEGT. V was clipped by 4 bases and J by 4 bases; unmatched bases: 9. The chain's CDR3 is CASSGKTGATYEQYF. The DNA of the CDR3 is TGTGCCAGCAGTGGGAAGACAGGGGCGACGTACGAGCAGTACTTC.

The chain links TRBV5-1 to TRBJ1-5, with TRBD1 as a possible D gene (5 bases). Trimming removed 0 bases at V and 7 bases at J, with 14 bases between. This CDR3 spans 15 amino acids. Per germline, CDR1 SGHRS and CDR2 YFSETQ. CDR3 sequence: CASSLDGGGSQPQHF. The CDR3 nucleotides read TGCGCCAGCAGCTTGGACGGGGGGGGGAGCCAGCCCCAGCATTTT.

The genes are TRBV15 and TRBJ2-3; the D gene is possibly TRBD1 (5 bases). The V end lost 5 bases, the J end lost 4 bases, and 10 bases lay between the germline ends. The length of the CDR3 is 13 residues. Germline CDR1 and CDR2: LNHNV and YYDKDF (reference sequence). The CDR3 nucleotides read TGTGCCACCAGCCAGGGAAGGTCAGATACGCAGTATTTT. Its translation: CATSQGRSDTQYF.

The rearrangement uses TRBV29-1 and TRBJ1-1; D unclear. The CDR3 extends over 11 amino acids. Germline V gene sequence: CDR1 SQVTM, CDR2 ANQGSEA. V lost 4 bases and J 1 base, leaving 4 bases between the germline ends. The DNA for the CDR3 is TGCAGCGTTGTTAAGAACACTGAAGCTTTCTTT. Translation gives CSVVKNTEAFF.

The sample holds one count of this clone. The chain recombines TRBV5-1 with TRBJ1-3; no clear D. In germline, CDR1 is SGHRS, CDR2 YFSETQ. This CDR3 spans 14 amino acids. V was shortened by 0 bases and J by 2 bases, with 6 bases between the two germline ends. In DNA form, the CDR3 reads TGCGCCAGCAGCTTGGCTACAGCTGGAAACACCATATATTTT. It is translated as CASSLATAGNTIYF.

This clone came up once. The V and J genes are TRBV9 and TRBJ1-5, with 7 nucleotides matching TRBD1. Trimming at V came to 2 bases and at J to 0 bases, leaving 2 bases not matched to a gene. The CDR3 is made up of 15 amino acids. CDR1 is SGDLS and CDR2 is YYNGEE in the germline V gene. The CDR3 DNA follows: TGTGCCAGCAGCGTGGGACAGTATAGCAATCAGCCCCAGCATTTT. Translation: CASSVGQYSNQPQHF.

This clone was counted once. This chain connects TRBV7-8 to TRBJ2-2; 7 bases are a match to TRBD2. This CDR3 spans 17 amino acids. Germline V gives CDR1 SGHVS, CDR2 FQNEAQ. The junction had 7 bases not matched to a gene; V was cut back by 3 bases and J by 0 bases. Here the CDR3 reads CASSFSGGSANTGELFF. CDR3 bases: TGTGCCAGCAGCTTTTCGGGGGGATCTGCGAACACCGGGGAGCTGTTTTTT. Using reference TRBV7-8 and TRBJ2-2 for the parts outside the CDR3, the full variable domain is GAGVSQSPRYKVAKRGQDVALRCDPISGHVSLFWYQQALGQGPEFLTYFQNEAQLDKSGLPSDRFFAERPEGSVSTLKIQRTQQEDSAVYLCASSFSGGSANTGELFFGEGSRLTVL.

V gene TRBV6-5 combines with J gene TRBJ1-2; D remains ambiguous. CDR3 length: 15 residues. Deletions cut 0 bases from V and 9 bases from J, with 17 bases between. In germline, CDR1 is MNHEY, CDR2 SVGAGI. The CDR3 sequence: CASSYSIGNSPRYTF. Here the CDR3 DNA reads TGTGCCAGCAGTTACTCGATTGGTAACTCTCCTCGCTACACCTTC.

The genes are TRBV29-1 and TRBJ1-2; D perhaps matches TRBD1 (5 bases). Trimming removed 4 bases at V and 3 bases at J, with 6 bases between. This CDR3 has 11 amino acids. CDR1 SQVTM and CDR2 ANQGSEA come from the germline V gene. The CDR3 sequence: CSVATDYGYTF. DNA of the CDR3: TGCAGCGTTGCGACAGACTATGGCTACACCTTC.

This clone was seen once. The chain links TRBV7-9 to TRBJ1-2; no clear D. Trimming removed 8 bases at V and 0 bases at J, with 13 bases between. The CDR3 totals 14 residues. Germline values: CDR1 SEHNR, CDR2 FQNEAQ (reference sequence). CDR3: CASYGQNPNYGYTF. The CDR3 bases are TGTGCCAGCTATGGTCAGAATCCTAACTATGGCTACACCTTC.

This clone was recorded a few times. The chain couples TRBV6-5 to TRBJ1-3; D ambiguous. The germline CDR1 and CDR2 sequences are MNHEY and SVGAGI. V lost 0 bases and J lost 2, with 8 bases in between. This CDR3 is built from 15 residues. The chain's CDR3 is CASSYSSGTGNTIYF. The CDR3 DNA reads TGTGCCAGCAGTTACTCGTCCGGGACTGGAAACACCATATATTTT.

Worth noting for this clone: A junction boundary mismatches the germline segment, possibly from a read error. The CDR3 sequence: CASSLGERTGLVLF. The CDR3 nucleotides read TGTGCCAGCAGCTTAGGTGAGAGGACAGGGCTCGTTCTATTT. V usage is TRBV7-9 and J usage is TRBJ1-1, with 8 bases matching TRBD1. Looked up from germline, CDR1 is SEHNR and CDR2 is FQNEAQ (reference sequence). The CDR3 has 14 amino acids.